This T cell receptor (beta chain) was found in a study of beta chain features in type 1 diabetes (dated by TCRdb to 2017 to 2018). Broadly, across the study: No differences in mean age, gender distribution, total cell number or subset yield were found between patients and healthy donors. A total of 85 million to 110 million sorted cells were examined across all samples, and RNA yield correlated strongly with the number of cells per subset. In the study, recently diagnosed type 1 diabetes patients and matched healthy donors were compared on the TCRB repertoires of their sorted circulating CD4+ T cell subsets. Naive and central memory subsets were obtained from all 28 donors, but regulatory and stem cell-like memory subsets were isolated from only 8 patients and 8 healthy donors. Overall study results and their limits: Because cDNA was sequenced instead of genomic DNA, highly expressing activated cells could be over-represented, though the groups showed no difference in activation or CD3 levels. Shorter templates might have been favored by PCR, but patient and control samples were amplified and corrected together, so both groups would have been affected equally by any skew. Type 1 diabetes patients showed a moderate but significant shortening of TCRB CDR3 length in all four CD4+ subsets. Naive, central memory and regulatory TCRB repertoires appeared to be more alike among patients than among healthy donors. Because small numbers of individuals were included in the HLA sub-analyses, any influence of HLA type on TCRB rearrangement was left unresolved. Fewer insertions and more nucleotide deletions at VDJ recombination sites were observed in patients with type 1 diabetes, implying thymic rearrangement abnormalities.

From the cysteine up to the phenylalanine, the CDR3 has a length of 16 residues. Left in the record is the CDR3 DNA by itself, 48 bases read in frame from the first base. V is trimmed back by 5 bases and J by 4 bases, and the junction contains 10 bases that no gene match accounts for. Based on the germline V gene, the CDR1 and CDR2 sequences are SGHTA and FQGNSA. Note on this clone: This clone's antigen is unknown. The sample holds no much larger clone one base away, and base qualities are not on file.

Each donor gave one peripheral blood draw, approximately 120 mL on average, collected into heparinised tubes. Naive, central memory, regulatory and stem cell-like memory CD4+ T cells were sorted on a BD FACSAria II using a panel including CD45RO, CCR7, CD25, CD127, CD95 and CD27. A purity above 98% was achieved for all sorted populations. PBMCs were separated immediately by Lymphoprep density gradient centrifugation and were stained directly, without being cultured. So that batch effects would be minimized, each experiment stained and sorted samples in pairs, pairing one healthy donor with one patient. The High Capacity cDNA Reverse Transcription Kit was used to reverse transcribe all of the isolated RNA, meaning that expressed TCRB transcripts were what got sequenced. Deep immunoSEQ sequencing was performed on naive, central memory and regulatory T cell samples, with an average of approximately 4 million total reads per sample. Sorted cells were lysed in RLT buffer and RNA was extracted with DNase-treated RNeasy Micro or Mini kits, depending on cell number. Each cell subset was processed on its own to prevent cross-contamination, while patient and healthy donor samples were processed together. TCRB sequences were amplified from cDNA with the immunoSEQ multiplex PCR, producing 87-bp fragments spanning the CDR3 region. Sequencing of the amplicons was performed on the Illumina HiSeq platform. In the paper's pipeline: Synthetic template baselines were used to correct PCR bias computationally, reads within Hamming distance 2 were collapsed together, and singletons that could not be merged were discarded. Reads were aligned to IMGT to assign V, D and J genes, CDR3 length, and insertions or deletions at six rearrangement sites. Clonotype counts were normalized to sorted cell number within each subset before computing true diversity and Gini coefficients with the tcR R package. The overlap coefficient, calculated on TCRB nucleotide sequences, was used to measure repertoire sharing. Out-of-frame TCRB sequences from naive cells were analyzed as a proxy for the pre-selection repertoire. TCRdb provides this immuneACCESS table in a form limited to in-frame rearrangements. Some clones are lacking; in checked studies, under half of them reflect an unresolved V gene, and why the rest are absent is not known. The V and J calls and clone size are taken from that table; D and trimming were inferred from the DNA. This sample comprises around 400,000 clones, roughly 12% of them detected only once. The ten largest account for approximately 0.015% of the sample.

This clonotype was sampled from a man between 18 and 35 years old in good health. The chain links TRBV7-2 with TRBJ1-4, with 7 junctional bases fitting TRBD1. Sequencing input: naive CD4+ T cells from blood. The intended sense of this specimen's cell subset or site label: true naive CD4+ T cells. The DNA is as follows: TGTGCCAGCAGCCTCCTAGGACAGGCGAGTAATGAAAAACTGTTTTTT. Its protein reads: CASSLLGQASNEKLFF.